The 2 T cell receptor beta chains in this list originate from one sample, sequenced in a study. MiXCR, applied by TCRdb to the RT-PCR reads, yields one record per CDR3 protein. The repertoire holds 550,000 to 750,000 distinct CDR3 sequences, with approximately 15% as singletons. The sequenced sample was memory CD4+ T cells from blood. Receptors originate from a female donor in good health, serving as a healthy control.

This clonotype was observed at least ten times. This chain links TRBV7-8 with TRBJ2-1; possibly TRBD2 for D (6 bases). Trimming took 1 base from V and 12 from J, leaving 10 bases between them. The CDR3 covers 12 residues. CDR1 SGHVS and CDR2 FQNEAQ come from the germline V gene. The CDR3 spells CASSLDAEGQFF. The CDR3 DNA sequence: TGTGCCAGCAGCTTAGATGCGGAGGGGCAGTTCTTC.

The chain links TRBV29-1 to TRBJ2-1; no clear D gene. Germline V gene data show CDR1 as SQVTM and CDR2 as ANQGSEA. The CDR3 is made up of 15 amino acids. The ends were cut back, 0 bases at V and 6 bases at J, with 15 bases in the middle. The CDR3 here is CSVEDQKSRFNEQFF. The CDR3 nucleotides read TGCAGCGTTGAAGATCAAAAGAGTAGATTCAATGAGCAGTTCTTC.